These 10 T cell receptor beta chains originate from one sample sequenced in a study of T-cell reconstitution after alpha-beta-depleted transplantation in children. Study-level points and caveats: At the one-year point after transplant, T-cell counts and TCRbeta diversity were found to come mostly from T cells that had been newly produced.

The TCRbeta library was prepared with unique molecular identifiers. TCRdb analysed the PCR reads with MiXCR anew, one entry per CDR3 protein. Seen here are around 300,000 distinct CDR3 sequences, less than 9.5% observed once, and the top ten hold approximately 9.6%. These receptors' antigens are unknown. Source: peripheral blood, taken 360 days after TCRalphabeta/CD19-depleted stem cell transplant. The receptors were gathered from a female patient aged 2-9 years who had a stem cell transplant for Fanconi anemia, so the T cells may come from the graft donor.

This clonotype appeared many times. This chain links TRBV7-6 with TRBJ2-1, with D possibly matching TRBD1 (6 bases). Germline CDR1 is SGHVS and CDR2 is FNYEAQ. The CDR3 has 19 residues. V lost 3 bases to trimming and J lost 0 bases, with 21 bases between them. The CDR3 bases are TGTGCCAGCAGCTTGGTCCCGGGACACCTTACGAGCTCCTACAATGAGCAGTTCTTC. Protein: CASSLVPGHLTSSYNEQFF.

This clonotype was observed many times. V usage is TRBV12-3 or TRBV12-4 and J usage is TRBJ1-1; D is possibly TRBD1 (5 bases). CDR3 length: 13 residues. V was shortened by 6 bases and J by 0 bases, with 8 bases between the two germline ends. CDR3 region: CASRGVVNTEAFF. The CDR3 region has the DNA TGTGCCAGCAGAGGGGTGGTGAACACTGAAGCTTTCTTT.

The chain employs TRBV7-9 and TRBJ2-7; a possible D gene is TRBD1 (6 bases). Between the trimmed V and J ends, which lost 5 bases and 2 bases, there was a span of 16 bases. Germline loops: CDR1 SEHNR, CDR2 FQNEAQ (reference sequence). This CDR3 has 15 amino acids. CDR3: CASSNQGLIAYEQYF. As DNA, the CDR3 is TGTGCCAGCAGCAATCAGGGGTTGATAGCCTACGAGCAGTACTTC.

There are a few counts of this clonotype. V usage is TRBV18 and J usage is TRBJ2-1, with 8 positions matching TRBD2. J lost 8 bases, V lost 5 bases, and 23 bases had no gene match. The CDR3 is made up of 19 amino acids. Germline V CDR1 and CDR2: KGHSH, LQKENI. CDR3 sequence (DNA): TGTGCCAGCTCATCAACGACGCGGGCCCCGTCACCAGCGGGGGATGAGCAGTTCTTC. Its translation: CASSSTTRAPSPAGDEQFF. Full variable domain (outside the CDR3, taken from reference TRBV18 and TRBJ2-1): NAGVMQNPRHLVRRRGQEARLRCSPMKGHSHVYWYRQLPEEGLKFMVYLQKENIIDESGMPKERFSAEFPKEGPSILRIQQVVRGDSAAYFCASSSTTRAPSPAGDEQFFGPGTRLTVL.

The sample holds many counts of this clonotype. This chain connects TRBV10-3 to TRBJ2-3; 10 bases map to TRBD2. V shed 8 bases and J 4 bases; nucleotides not matched to a gene: 6. This CDR3 is built from 14 residues. The germline CDR1 and CDR2 sequences are ENHRY and SYGVKD. The CDR3 coding sequence is TGTGCCATCGCGCTAGCGGGAGTCCCAGATACGCAGTATTTT. The encoded protein is CAIALAGVPDTQYF.

This clonotype was observed at least ten times. The chain uses TRBV25-1 and TRBJ2-7; 7 bases line up with TRBD2. This CDR3 is built from 12 residues. Germline-derived CDR1 and CDR2 are MGHDK and SYGVNS. With V trimmed by 4 bases and J by 3 bases, 0 bases remained unmatched. The chain's CDR3 is CASSGTSYEQYF. CDR3 sequence (DNA): TGTGCCAGCAGTGGGACTAGCTACGAGCAGTACTTC.

This clonotype was seen at least ten times. The J gene is TRBJ2-7, the V gene TRBV7-2; D is undetermined. Germline V CDR1 and CDR2: SGHTA, FQGNSA. V was trimmed by 1 base and J by 0 bases, leaving 10 bases between them. The CDR3 runs 15 residues. The CDR3 here is CASSLGPAHSYEQYF. The DNA of the CDR3 is TGTGCCAGCAGCTTAGGCCCTGCCCACTCCTACGAGCAGTACTTC.

The rearrangement links TRBV7-9 to TRBJ1-1, with D tentatively TRBD1 (6 bases). The CDR3 runs 15 residues. Germline lookup yields CDR1 SEHNR and CDR2 FQNEAQ (reference sequence). V lost 2 bases, J lost 3 bases, and 13 bases lay in between. For the CDR3, the DNA is TGTGCCAGCAGCTTACGGGGGCTCGGGGACACTGAAGCTTTCTTT. Translated: CASSLRGLGDTEAFF. The full variable domain, with the rest looked up from reference TRBV7-9 and TRBJ1-1, is DTGVSQNPRHKITKRGQNVTFRCDPISEHNRLYWYRQTLGQGPEFLTYFQNEAQLEKSRLLSDRFSAERPKGSFSTLEIQRTEQGDSAMYLCASSLRGLGDTEAFFGQGTRLTVV.

This chain joins TRBV4-3 and TRBJ1-3; D possibly corresponds to TRBD1 (6 bases). The CDR3 sequence is 18 residues long. Germline CDR1 is LGHNA and CDR2 is YSLEER. V lost 1 base to trimming and J lost 3 bases, with 19 bases between them. The CDR3: CASSQAPGGDNIGNTIYF. The CDR3 DNA follows: TGCGCCAGCAGCCAAGCCCCCGGGGGGGACAACATTGGAAACACCATATATTTT.

This clonotype was seen more than once but under ten times. The rearrangement uses TRBV5-6 and TRBJ1-1; 10 nucleotides align to TRBD1. The V segment lost 0 bases and the J segment 7 bases; nucleotides outside the gene matches: 9. This CDR3 contains 16 residues. The germline CDR1 and CDR2 sequences are SGHDT and YYEEEE. The CDR3, as DNA: TGTGCCAGCAGCTTGGCCCGGACAGGGGGACGCTTTGAAGCTTTCTTT. The encoded protein is CASSLARTGGRFEAFF. Supplemented by reference TRBV5-6 and TRBJ1-1, the full variable domain reads DAGVTQSPTHLIKTRGQQVTLRCSPKSGHDTVSWYQQALGQGPQFIFQYYEEEERQRGNFPDRFSGHQFPNYSSELNVNALLLGDSALYLCASSLARTGGRFEAFFGQGTRLTVV.